This entry is about one T cell receptor (beta chain). The antigen is unknown. The sample originates from a study of T cells expressing NK-cell markers. Points from the study as a whole: Dominant NKG2C+ clonotype frequencies of roughly 1.0-7.0% of CD8+ T cells were measured in over five donors. Whether expanded NKG2C+ T cell clones recognized HCMV stayed uncertain.

No DNA is given; TCRdb re-called the 5' RACE reads and lists each CDR3 protein once. This listing includes about 400,000 distinct CDR3 sequences. Germline CDR1 is SQVTM and CDR2 is ANQGSEA. CDR3 size: 13 residues. This sequence was found in a woman in her forties or fifties in good health. Sequencing was performed on blood T cells: a sorted CD56 or NKG2C T cell subset, CD4+ or CD8+ T cells, or bulk PBMC T cells (not recorded which). The chain employs TRBV29-1 and TRBJ2-1; checking the TCRdb D call of TRBD2 is not possible without DNA. This CDR3 is CSVGGTSYNEQFF.